The 3 T cell receptor beta chains listed next were all sequenced from one sample in a study of blood T cell repertoires in COVID-19. Sequencing was performed with immunoSEQ multiplex PCR; in TCRdb, only in-frame clones are kept and a portion is missing. Of more than 350,000 clones in the sample, about 90% were seen once. The specimen was peripheral blood. The receptors originated from a woman aged 25 to 39 with COVID-19, enrolled during active disease.

This sequence joins TRBV5-8 and TRBJ1-3, with D possibly matching TRBD1 (6 bases). With 4 bases removed from V and 2 bases from J, the gap between germline ends came to 19 bases. Germline V gene lookup returns CDR1 SGHTS and CDR2 YDEGEE. The CDR3 is made up of 17 amino acids. The CDR3 sequence is CASSLVQGLQPGNTIYF. The CDR3, as DNA: TGTGCCAGCAGCCTAGTACAGGGCTTGCAACCTGGAAACACCATATATTTT.

The chain links TRBV2 to TRBJ1-2; no clear D gene. The germline gives CDR1 SNHLY, CDR2 FYNNEI. The CDR3 length is 13 residues. Trimming shortened V by 2 bases and J by 3 bases, and 7 bases separated the two germline ends. The CDR3 loop is CASSERQDYGYTF. CDR3 bases: TGTGCCAGCAGTGAAAGACAAGACTATGGCTACACCTTC.

The J gene is TRBJ2-7, the V gene TRBV19; 11 bases are a match to TRBD2. The germline V gene has CDR1 LNHDA and CDR2 SQIVND (reference sequence). Losses at the gene ends were 5 bases for V and 3 bases for J; bases not matched to a gene: 6. The CDR3 totals 15 residues. The CDR3 protein is CASSPGTSGNYEQYF. In DNA, the CDR3 is TGTGCCAGTAGTCCTGGGACTAGCGGTAACTACGAGCAGTACTTC. Based on the CDR3 plus reference TRBV19 and TRBJ2-7, the full variable domain is DGGITQSPKYLFRKEGQNVTLSCEQNLNHDAMYWYRQDPGQGLRLIYYSQIVNDFQKGDIAEGYSVSREKKESFPLTVTSAQKNPTAFYLCASSPGTSGNYEQYFGPGTRLTVT.